The sample holds a few counts of the clone carrying this TCR beta chain. The data belong to a study of T cells after yellow fever vaccination. CDR3 length: 15 amino acids. Trimming removed 1 base at V and 0 bases at J, with 9 bases between. In germline, CDR1 is SGHDN, CDR2 FVKESK. TCRdb re-derived calls from the 5' RACE reads in MiXCR, one entry per CDR3 protein. The sample has roughly 96,000 distinct CDR3 sequences, 8% to 10% seen once. J is TRBJ1-1 and V is TRBV14, with a weak D call TRBD1 (5 bases). The receptor was derived from a man between 18 and 35 years old who received the YFV17D yellow fever vaccine. The source was CD8+ T cells not binding an NS4B(214-222) dextramer, sorted from PBMCs, collected approximately 15 days after the first yellow fever vaccination. For the CDR3, the DNA is TGTGCCAGCAGCCAAGCCGGGGCGCTGAACACTGAAGCTTTCTTT. Translated, it gives CASSQAGALNTEAFF.